The rows below give T cell receptor beta chains drawn from one sample of a study of T cell repertoires in cytomegalovirus infection. Antigens for these TCRs are unknown. TCRdb fed the reads into MiXCR, producing one record per CDR3 protein. Seen here are a few hundred thousand distinct CDR3 sequences, 20% to 25% observed once, and the top ten hold approximately 20%. This sample comprised cultured PBMCs, obtained from culture after CMV antigen stimulation. The receptor source for this set is a human donor in good health (CMV status not recorded). Some clones in this sample may be carry-over from other donors' samples. Both conserved end residues are part of each CDR3. Each record gives: CDR3 protein, CDR3 DNA, J gene, V gene, D gene, clone size. D genes are given only for firm matches. Clone size is shown for a subset of rows, as once, few, many or a class of expanded clone.

cdr3_aa: CASSPLPRGFNQPQHF; cdr3_nt: TGTGCCAGCTCACCACTTCCCAGGGGGTTCAATCAGCCCCAGCATTTT; j_call: TRBJ1-5; v_call: TRBV18; d_call: TRBD1; clone_size: few
cdr3_aa: CASSRNGGTFSGNTIYF; cdr3_nt: TGTGCCAGCAGCCGCAATGGTGGCACCTTTTCTGGAAACACCATATATTTT; j_call: TRBJ1-3; v_call: TRBV7-2; d_call: NA; clone_size: many
cdr3_aa: CASSLGALAGTTGELFF; cdr3_nt: TGTGCCAGCAGCTTAGGGGCGCTAGCGGGGACCACCGGGGAGCTGTTTTTT; j_call: TRBJ2-2; v_call: TRBV7-7; d_call: TRBD2; clone_size: few
cdr3_aa: CASSLGLPSGNTIYF; cdr3_nt: TGTGCCAGCAGCTTAGGACTGCCCTCTGGAAACACCATATATTTT; j_call: TRBJ1-3; v_call: TRBV7-2; d_call: NA; clone_size: many
cdr3_aa: CASSPRTGPFVEQYF; cdr3_nt: TGTGCCAGCAGCCCGCGGACAGGGCCTTTCGTGGAGCAGTACTTC; j_call: TRBJ2-7; v_call: TRBV7-2; d_call: TRBD1; clone_size: many
cdr3_aa: CASSLELSLGDNEQFF; cdr3_nt: TGTGCCAGCAGCTTAGAGCTTTCCCTAGGTGACAATGAGCAGTTCTTC; j_call: TRBJ2-1; v_call: TRBV7-2; d_call: NA; clone_size: NA
cdr3_aa: CASRRWNTEAFF; cdr3_nt: TGTGCCAGCAGACGGTGGAATACTGAAGCTTTCTTT; j_call: TRBJ1-1; v_call: TRBV28; d_call: NA; clone_size: few
cdr3_aa: CASSLLTSGRVF; cdr3_nt: TGTGCCAGTAGTCTCTTAACTAGCGGGAGGGTCTTC; j_call: TRBJ2-1; v_call: TRBV19; d_call: TRBD2; clone_size: few
cdr3_aa: CASSSTGDSGELFF; cdr3_nt: TGTGCCAGCAGTTCGACAGGGGATTCCGGGGAGCTGTTTTTT; j_call: TRBJ2-2; v_call: TRBV12-3/TRBV12-4; d_call: TRBD1; clone_size: NA
cdr3_aa: CSVARTWDTEAFF; cdr3_nt: TGCAGCGTTGCCAGGACTTGGGACACTGAAGCTTTCTTT; j_call: TRBJ1-1; v_call: TRBV29-1; d_call: NA; clone_size: NA
cdr3_aa: CASSYDGTGNQPQHF; cdr3_nt: TGTGCCAGTAGTTATGACGGTACAGGCAATCAGCCCCAGCATTTT; j_call: TRBJ1-5; v_call: TRBV19; d_call: NA; clone_size: many
cdr3_aa: CASTPGAAGRGEQFF; cdr3_nt: TGTGCCAGCACCCCGGGAGCAGCGGGGCGGGGTGAGCAGTTCTTC; j_call: TRBJ2-1; v_call: TRBV28; d_call: TRBD2; clone_size: once
cdr3_aa: CASSLTPYYEQYF; cdr3_nt: TGTGCCAGCAGCCTCACCCCATACTACGAGCAGTACTTC; j_call: TRBJ2-7; v_call: TRBV12-3/TRBV12-4; d_call: NA; clone_size: NA
cdr3_aa: CASSVSGANTGELFF; cdr3_nt: TGTGCCAGCAGCGTTAGCGGGGCGAACACCGGGGAGCTGTTTTTT; j_call: TRBJ2-2; v_call: TRBV7-9; d_call: TRBD2; clone_size: many
cdr3_aa: CASSLGLPYNEQFF; cdr3_nt: TGTGCCAGCAGCTTGGGACTTCCCTACAATGAGCAGTTCTTC; j_call: TRBJ2-1; v_call: TRBV7-2; d_call: NA; clone_size: few
cdr3_aa: CASSYWRDRGNEQFF; cdr3_nt: TGTGCCAGCAGTTACTGGCGGGATAGGGGCAATGAGCAGTTCTTC; j_call: TRBJ2-1; v_call: TRBV6-2/TRBV6-3; d_call: NA; clone_size: few
cdr3_aa: CASIQGEAGYTF; cdr3_nt: TGTGCCAGCATCCAGGGGGAGGCTGGCTACACCTTC; j_call: TRBJ1-2; v_call: TRBV28; d_call: TRBD1; clone_size: many
cdr3_aa: CASSLGSIYGYTF; cdr3_nt: TGTGCCAGCAGTTTAGGCAGTATCTATGGCTACACCTTC; j_call: TRBJ1-2; v_call: TRBV12-3/TRBV12-4; d_call: NA; clone_size: few
cdr3_aa: CASSPGLASDTQYF; cdr3_nt: TGTGCCAGCAGCCCAGGACTAGCATCGGATACGCAGTATTTT; j_call: TRBJ2-3; v_call: TRBV4-3; d_call: TRBD2; clone_size: many
cdr3_aa: CASSLVRGLGSAYEQYF; cdr3_nt: TGTGCCAGCAGCTTAGTTAGGGGTTTAGGGTCGGCCTACGAGCAGTACTTC; j_call: TRBJ2-7; v_call: TRBV7-9; d_call: NA; clone_size: NA
cdr3_aa: CSATHTSSYNEQFF; cdr3_nt: TGCAGTGCTACCCATACTAGCTCCTACAATGAGCAGTTCTTC; j_call: TRBJ2-1; v_call: TRBV20-1; d_call: NA; clone_size: many
cdr3_aa: CASSLGPAEQFF; cdr3_nt: TGTGCCAGCAGCTTAGGACCGGCTGAGCAGTTCTTC; j_call: TRBJ2-1; v_call: TRBV7-9; d_call: NA; clone_size: few
cdr3_aa: CASGLADTYEQYF; cdr3_nt: TGCGCCAGCGGACTAGCGGATACCTACGAGCAGTACTTC; j_call: TRBJ2-7; v_call: TRBV10-2; d_call: TRBD2; clone_size: few
cdr3_aa: CATSDSPGQGHNQPQHF; cdr3_nt: TGTGCCACCAGTGATTCACCGGGACAGGGCCACAATCAGCCCCAGCATTTT; j_call: TRBJ1-5; v_call: TRBV24-1; d_call: TRBD1; clone_size: few
cdr3_aa: CASSLLEETQYF; cdr3_nt: TGTGCCAGCAGCTTACTCGAAGAGACCCAGTACTTC; j_call: TRBJ2-5; v_call: TRBV7-8; d_call: NA; clone_size: many
cdr3_aa: CASSLNTNTEAFF; cdr3_nt: TGCGCCAGCAGCTTGAATACGAACACTGAAGCTTTCTTT; j_call: TRBJ1-1; v_call: TRBV5-1; d_call: NA; clone_size: few
cdr3_aa: CASSVAGGKSTDTQYF; cdr3_nt: TGTGCCAGCAGCGTAGCTGGCGGGAAGAGCACAGATACGCAGTATTTT; j_call: TRBJ2-3; v_call: TRBV9; d_call: NA; clone_size: NA
cdr3_aa: CASSSRSGNQPQHF; cdr3_nt: TGTGCCAGTAGTTCCCGGTCGGGCAATCAGCCCCAGCATTTT; j_call: TRBJ1-5; v_call: TRBV7-8; d_call: NA; clone_size: many
cdr3_aa: CASSPRSYSYNEQFF; cdr3_nt: TGTGCCAGCTCACCACGCAGCTACTCCTACAATGAGCAGTTCTTC; j_call: TRBJ2-1; v_call: TRBV18; d_call: NA; clone_size: NA
cdr3_aa: CASSEHGETQYF; cdr3_nt: TGTGCCAGCAGTGAACACGGAGAGACCCAGTACTTC; j_call: TRBJ2-5; v_call: TRBV6-1; d_call: NA; clone_size: NA
cdr3_aa: CASSSRTSGIISEQYF; cdr3_nt: TGTGCCAGCAGCTCCCGGACTAGCGGGATTATAAGCGAGCAGTACTTC; j_call: TRBJ2-7; v_call: TRBV13; d_call: TRBD2; clone_size: NA
cdr3_aa: CAWREGLAGANEQFF; cdr3_nt: TGTGCCTGGAGGGAGGGACTAGCGGGAGCCAATGAGCAGTTCTTC; j_call: TRBJ2-1; v_call: TRBV30; d_call: TRBD2; clone_size: NA
cdr3_aa: CSVPGFASGANVLTF; cdr3_nt: TGCAGTGTCCCAGGGTTCGCCTCTGGGGCCAACGTCCTGACTTTC; j_call: TRBJ2-6; v_call: TRBV20-1; d_call: NA; clone_size: NA
cdr3_aa: CASSEKSIAKNIQYF; cdr3_nt: TGTGCCAGCAGTGAAAAGAGTATAGCCAAAAACATTCAGTACTTC; j_call: TRBJ2-4; v_call: TRBV2; d_call: NA; clone_size: NA
cdr3_aa: CSASSGLQETQYF; cdr3_nt: TGCAGTGCTAGTAGCGGTCTTCAAGAGACCCAGTACTTC; j_call: TRBJ2-5; v_call: TRBV20-1; d_call: NA; clone_size: NA
cdr3_aa: CASSLAPPAGGFNEQFF; cdr3_nt: TGTGCCAGCAGCTTAGCACCCCCGGCGGGAGGCTTCAATGAGCAGTTCTTC; j_call: TRBJ2-1; v_call: TRBV7-2; d_call: TRBD2; clone_size: many
cdr3_aa: CASSQDQGSYNEQFF; cdr3_nt: TGCGCCAGCAGCCAGGACCAAGGCTCCTACAATGAGCAGTTCTTC; j_call: TRBJ2-1; v_call: TRBV4-3; d_call: NA; clone_size: NA
cdr3_aa: CASSSPGVLGRETQYF; cdr3_nt: TGTGCCAGTAGTAGCCCGGGGGTTCTGGGGAGGGAGACCCAGTACTTC; j_call: TRBJ2-5; v_call: TRBV19; d_call: NA; clone_size: few
cdr3_aa: CASSSQGAPEKLFF; cdr3_nt: TGTGCCAGCAGTTCACAGGGGGCGCCGGAAAAACTGTTTTTT; j_call: TRBJ1-4; v_call: TRBV12-3/TRBV12-4; d_call: TRBD1; clone_size: NA
cdr3_aa: CAWTRDDNQPQHF; cdr3_nt: TGTGCCTGGACACGCGATGACAATCAGCCCCAGCATTTT; j_call: TRBJ1-5; v_call: TRBV30; d_call: NA; clone_size: few
cdr3_aa: CATSDYDSGRYNEQFF; cdr3_nt: TGTGCCACCAGTGATTATGATAGCGGGAGGTACAATGAGCAGTTCTTC; j_call: TRBJ2-1; v_call: TRBV24-1; d_call: TRBD2; clone_size: NA
cdr3_aa: CASSLGRATDTQYF; cdr3_nt: TGTGCCAGCAGCTTGGGCAGAGCGACAGATACGCAGTATTTT; j_call: TRBJ2-3; v_call: TRBV7-2; d_call: NA; clone_size: many
cdr3_aa: CASSLAGGGGADTQYF; cdr3_nt: TGTGCCAGCAGCTTAGCTGGCGGGGGAGGGGCAGATACGCAGTATTTT; j_call: TRBJ2-3; v_call: TRBV7-6; d_call: TRBD2; clone_size: many
cdr3_aa: CASSLSRHEQYF; cdr3_nt: TGTGCCAGCAGTTTATCGAGGCACGAGCAGTACTTC; j_call: TRBJ2-7; v_call: TRBV28; d_call: NA; clone_size: few
cdr3_aa: CASSQVASGSPYNEQFF; cdr3_nt: TGCGCCAGCAGCCAAGTGGCTAGCGGGAGCCCCTACAATGAGCAGTTCTTC; j_call: TRBJ2-1; v_call: TRBV4-1; d_call: TRBD2; clone_size: NA
cdr3_aa: CALGPGRMNTEAFF; cdr3_nt: TGTGCCTTAGGCCCGGGACGGATGAACACTGAAGCTTTCTTT; j_call: TRBJ1-1; v_call: TRBV7-6; d_call: NA; clone_size: few
cdr3_aa: CASSAREGPYNEQFF; cdr3_nt: TGTGCCAGCAGCGCCCGGGAGGGCCCCTACAATGAGCAGTTCTTC; j_call: TRBJ2-1; v_call: TRBV7-2; d_call: TRBD2; clone_size: NA
cdr3_aa: CASSYTRDRVIAGVPDTQYF; cdr3_nt: TGTGCCAGCAGTTATACCCGGGACAGGGTGATAGCGGGAGTGCCAGATACGCAGTATTTT; j_call: TRBJ2-3; v_call: TRBV6-5; d_call: NA; clone_size: many
cdr3_aa: CASSRRGDRAYNEQFF; cdr3_nt: TGTGCCAGCAGTCGCCGGGGAGACAGGGCCTACAATGAGCAGTTCTTC; j_call: TRBJ2-1; v_call: TRBV6-2/TRBV6-3; d_call: TRBD1; clone_size: many